The TCR beta chain described here comes from a study of read filtering for tumor transcriptome and immune sequencing. Per the germline V gene, CDR1 is MNHEY and CDR2 is SVGEGT. Trimming removed 0 bases from V and 1 base from J, with 13 bases in between. CDR3 length: 16 residues. This library used approximately 0.4 ug RNA and molecular barcoded adaptors spanning alpha/delta and beta/gamma chains. One entry per CDR3 protein results from TCRdb running MiXCR on the reads. The sample lists 100,000 to 150,000 distinct CDR3 sequences, about 12% occurring once. This clonotype was detected ten times or more. This clonotype was obtained from a donor aged 40 or older with multiple myeloma. The chain has TRBV6-2 or TRBV6-3 and TRBJ2-7; possibly TRBD2 for D (6 bases). The specimen was a population of CD138-negative cells sorted from bone marrow. The CDR3 region is CASSYSDGGESYEQYF. CDR3 DNA sequence: TGTGCCAGCAGTTACTCAGACGGAGGGGAGTCCTACGAGCAGTACTTC.